One sample yielded the 21 T cell receptor beta chains listed below, sequenced in a study of T cells in localized non-small cell lung cancer. Assay: immunoSEQ multiplex PCR; the TCRdb copy retains only in-frame clones and omits some. This table holds around 50,000 clones, approximately 83% found once. This material consisted of peripheral blood, taken before any cancer treatment. The origin of the receptors is a female donor over 55 with stage II squamous cell lung carcinoma.

This chain connects TRBV18 to TRBJ1-1, with a tentative D call TRBD1 (5 bases). V dropped 0 bases and J dropped 0 bases, with 5 bases sitting between them. The CDR3 totals 14 residues. CDR1 and CDR2 from the germline V gene are KGHSH and LQKENI. In nucleotides, the CDR3 is TGTGCCAGCTCACCACCAGGGGTGAACACTGAAGCTTTCTTT. It is translated as CASSPPGVNTEAFF.

This clone showed up just a few times. This chain joins TRBV5-1 and TRBJ2-3; 11 positions agree with TRBD2. The germline CDR1 and CDR2 sequences are SGHRS and YFSETQ. The CDR3 extends over 15 amino acids. Losses at the gene ends were 4 bases for V and 1 base for J; bases not matched to a gene: 2. The CDR3 region is CASSQLAGGTDTQYF. CDR3 sequence (DNA): TGCGCCAGCAGCCAACTAGCGGGAGGCACAGATACGCAGTATTTT.

The rearrangement joins TRBV19 to TRBJ2-5, with 8 bases lining up with TRBD1. This CDR3 region has 15 residues. The V gene's germline CDR1 is LNHDA and CDR2 SQIVND (reference sequence). V gave up 3 bases and J gave up 5 bases; unmatched junction bases: 8. DNA for the CDR3: TGTGCCAGTAGTATTGGGGGGACAGGCGGCGAGACCCAGTACTTC. This encodes CASSIGGTGGETQYF.

This clone was counted a few times. The rearrangement joins TRBV10-3 to TRBJ1-5; D is undetermined. CDR1 ENHRY and CDR2 SYGVKD come from the germline V gene. There are 15 residues in the CDR3. V shed 2 bases and J shed 3 bases, with 11 bases lying between them. CDR3 sequence: CAISEADLNNQPQHF. CDR3 in DNA: TGTGCCATCAGTGAGGCAGACTTAAACAATCAGCCCCAGCATTTT.

The chain couples TRBV9 to TRBJ1-2, with TRBD1 as a possible D gene (5 bases). The germline V gene encodes CDR1 SGDLS and CDR2 YYNGEE. CDR3 length: 15 residues. Deletions cut 0 bases from V and 1 base from J, with 10 bases between. CDR3 protein: CASSVGDGHNYGYTF. The CDR3 bases are TGTGCCAGCAGCGTAGGGGATGGACATAACTATGGCTACACCTTC. The complete variable domain, with remaining parts taken from reference TRBV9 and TRBJ1-2, reads DSGVTQTPKHLITATGQRVTLRCSPRSGDLSVYWYQQSLDQGLQFLIQYYNGEERAKGNILERFSAQQFPDLHSELNLSSLELGDSALYFCASSVGDGHNYGYTFGSGTRLTVV.

This chain connects TRBV4-3 to TRBJ2-1; 8 bases line up with TRBD2. This CDR3 has 16 amino acids. The J segment lost 6 bases and the V segment lost 0 bases, leaving 7 bases of the junction unmatched. Germline V gene lookup returns CDR1 LGHNA and CDR2 YSLEER. The CDR3 protein is CASSQEAAAGGNEQFF. CDR3 nucleotide sequence: TGCGCCAGCAGCCAAGAAGCCGCGGCGGGGGGCAATGAGCAGTTCTTC.

The chain employs TRBV11-2 and TRBJ2-5; D may be TRBD1 (7 bases). The germline V and J ends were trimmed by 4 bases and 3 bases, with 18 bases remaining between them. From germline, CDR1 is SGHAT and CDR2 FQNNGV. The CDR3 sequence is 16 residues long. The CDR3 here is CASSSARGAWKETQYF. CDR3 DNA sequence: TGTGCCAGCAGCTCGGCCAGGGGGGCATGGAAAGAGACCCAGTACTTC.

This sequence joins TRBV5-4 and TRBJ1-6; D not resolved. The CDR3 contains 14 residues. In germline, CDR1 is SGHNT, CDR2 YYREEE (reference sequence). Deletions cut 0 bases from V and 7 bases from J, with 8 bases between. The DNA for the CDR3 is TGTGCCAGCAGCTTGGGCCTGACCAATTCACCCCTCCACTTT. Its translation is CASSLGLTNSPLHF.

This sequence joins TRBV12-5 and TRBJ2-7, with D tentatively TRBD1 (6 bases). Germline V lookup: CDR1 LGHNT, CDR2 FRNRAP. This CDR3 contains 14 residues. The germline V and J ends were trimmed by 5 bases and 0 bases, with 11 bases remaining between them. Here the CDR3 reads CASGTGQSSYEQYF. CDR3 nucleotide sequence: TGTGCTAGTGGTACTGGACAGTCCTCCTACGAGCAGTACTTC.

CDR3 DNA: TGCAGCGTTAAGGGACGGAGCACAGATACGCAGTATTTT. Its protein product is CSVKGRSTDTQYF. The chain uses TRBV29-1 and TRBJ2-3; either TRBD1 or TRBD2 may fit D (5 bases each). The CDR3 is made up of 13 amino acids. Germline CDR1 SQVTM, CDR2 ANQGSEA. The ends were cut back, 5 bases at V and 0 bases at J, with 9 bases in the middle.

The V and J genes are TRBV5-6 and TRBJ1-1; weak D call: TRBD1 (5 bases). Germline V CDR1 and CDR2: SGHDT, YYEEEE. This CDR3 is built from 15 residues. V lost 0 bases, J lost 1 base, and 10 bases lay in between. CDR3 residues: CASSLEGVWNTEAFF. The CDR3 DNA sequence: TGTGCCAGCAGCTTGGAAGGGGTGTGGAACACTGAAGCTTTCTTT.

The gene calls are TRBV7-8 and TRBJ1-3, with D unresolved. The V gene's germline CDR1 is SGHVS and CDR2 FQNEAQ. The CDR3 is 12 amino acids. V was cut by 2 bases and J by 11 bases, with 10 bases left in between. The CDR3 sequence: CASSLISPAIYF. The CDR3 bases are TGTGCCAGCAGCTTAATCTCCCCCGCCATATATTTT.

CDR3 sequence (DNA): TGTGCCACCAGCCCGGGGGCAGGGATCTCCCAAGAGACCCAGTACTTC. This sequence encodes CATSPGAGISQETQYF. V is TRBV15 and J is TRBJ2-5; either TRBD1 or TRBD2 may supply D (6 bases each). CDR3 length: 16 amino acids. Germline values: CDR1 LNHNV, CDR2 YYDKDF (reference sequence). Between the trimmed V and J ends, which lost 5 bases and 1 base, there was a span of 17 bases.

This clone was recorded a few times. The rearrangement uses TRBV30 and TRBJ2-7; the D gene is possibly TRBD1 (5 bases). Germline-derived CDR1 and CDR2 are GTSNPN and SVGIG (reference sequence). The germline V and J ends were trimmed by 2 bases and 0 bases, with 11 bases remaining between them. This CDR3 has 14 amino acids. The CDR3 is CAWSPTVRSYEQYF. CDR3 sequence (DNA): TGTGCCTGGAGTCCGACAGTCCGCTCCTACGAGCAGTACTTC.

This rearrangement joins TRBV5-1 to TRBJ1-1; 10 bases fit TRBD1. The germline gives CDR1 SGHRS, CDR2 YFSETQ. The CDR3 length is 15 residues. The V gene end was trimmed by 4 bases and the J gene end by 1 base; junction bases not matched to a gene: 4. The CDR3 here is CASSRDRGSNTEAFF. The CDR3 nucleotides are TGCGCCAGCAGCAGGGACAGGGGTTCGAACACTGAAGCTTTCTTT.

The chain employs TRBV7-8 and TRBJ2-5, with D uncertain. Looked up from germline, CDR1 is SGHVS and CDR2 is FQNEAQ. V gave up 2 bases and J gave up 4 bases, with 5 bases separating them. This CDR3 region has 12 residues. CDR3 DNA sequence: TGTGCCAGCAGCTTACTTCTAGAGACCCAGTACTTC. It encodes CASSLLLETQYF.

The CDR3 DNA is TGTGCCAGCAGCCGACAGAGAAATGAAAAACTGTTTTTT. Translated, it gives CASSRQRNEKLFF. This chain connects TRBV6-5 to TRBJ1-4, with D tentatively TRBD1 (5 bases). The V gene lost 6 bases and the J gene lost 5 bases, with 10 bases spanning the gap. The CDR3 spans 13 residues. The germline V gene encodes CDR1 MNHEY and CDR2 SVGAGI.

The chain combines TRBV4-2 with TRBJ2-2; weak D call: TRBD1 (6 bases). Germline lookup yields CDR1 LGHNA and CDR2 YNFKEQ. V was cut by 2 bases and J by 4 bases, with 17 bases left in between. The CDR3 runs 17 residues. CDR3: CASSQRKGGPPTGELFF. CDR3 sequence (DNA): TGTGCCAGCAGCCAAAGAAAAGGGGGTCCCCCCACCGGGGAGCTGTTTTTT.

This clone has more than one count but fewer than ten. The J gene is TRBJ1-4, the V gene TRBV7-2; tentative D call: TRBD1 (5 bases). Trimming pared 1 base from V and 8 bases from J, leaving 11 bases between. This CDR3 contains 14 residues. In germline, CDR1 is SGHTA, CDR2 FQGNSA. The CDR3 bases are TGTGCCAGCAGCTTAGGAGGGGCCGGGGAAAAACTGTTTTTT. Translated, it gives CASSLGGAGEKLFF.

V and J are TRBV20-1 and TRBJ2-3, with unresolved D. CDR3 length: 11 residues. V lost 7 bases to trimming and J lost 3 bases, with 8 bases between them. Germline lookup yields CDR1 DFQATT and CDR2 SNEGSKA (reference sequence). In DNA form, the CDR3 reads TGCAGTGGCGGATCTACAGATACGCAGTATTTT. Its protein is CSGGSTDTQYF.

This sequence joins TRBV6-6 and TRBJ1-1; no clear D gene. V shed 0 bases and J shed 1 base, with 3 bases lying between them. Germline-derived CDR1 and CDR2 are MNHNY and SVGAGI (reference sequence). This CDR3 spans 13 amino acids. CDR3 in amino acids: CASSYSANTEAFF. The CDR3 nucleotides read TGTGCCAGCAGTTACTCGGCGAACACTGAAGCTTTCTTT.